The rows below give T cell receptor beta chains drawn from one sample of a study of control samples from healthy donors and cancer patients. The protocol was immunoSEQ multiplex PCR, while the TCRdb copy is restricted to in-frame clones and leaves out a portion. The sample records 120,000 to 150,000 clones, 75% to 95% being singletons. Material for sequencing was blood. The receptors derive from a man younger than 35 in good health. Each CDR3 is given with its conserved first and last residue. The D gene is left open where the match is weak. Clone size is stated in some rows and not others, as once, few, many or a class when expanded.

len	d_gene	v_gene	abundance	j_gene	CDR3aa	CDR3nt
12	NA	TRBV6-5	once	TRBJ2-2	CASRDIGGELFF	TGTGCCAGCAGGGATATAGGCGGGGAGCTGTTTTTT
12	NA	TRBV9	NA	TRBJ2-2	CASSPPVGELFF	TGTGCCAGCAGCCCCCCCGTCGGGGAGCTGTTTTTT
18	NA	TRBV21-1	NA	TRBJ2-2	CASSKGKLQANSPGELFF	TGTGCCAGCAGCAAAGGAAAGTTACAGGCCAATTCCCCCGGGGAGCTGTTTTTT
13	NA	TRBV5-6	NA	TRBJ1-2	CASSLSGNYGYTF	TGTGCCAGCAGCTTGTCGGGGAACTATGGCTACACCTTC
14	TRBD1	TRBV6-1	NA	TRBJ2-7	CASSEGQGWNEQYF	TGTGCCAGCAGTGAAGGACAGGGGTGGAACGAGCAGTACTTC
13	NA	TRBV2	NA	TRBJ2-3	CASSEESGNTQYF	TGTGCCAGCAGTGAAGAAAGCGGAAATACGCAGTATTTT
19	TRBD1	TRBV7-2	NA	TRBJ2-6	CASSLSGQAGYSGANVLTF	TGTGCCAGCAGCTTATCAGGACAGGCTGGTTACTCTGGGGCCAACGTCCTGACTTTC
12	TRBD1	TRBV28	few	TRBJ1-2	CATLQGTGGYTF	TGTGCCACCCTACAGGGGACTGGGGGCTACACCTTC
16	NA	TRBV7-7	NA	TRBJ2-2	CASSLAWGHGPGELFF	TGTGCCAGCAGCTTAGCTTGGGGGCACGGACCCGGGGAGCTGTTTTTT
16	NA	TRBV14	NA	TRBJ2-3	CASSRRAGKGTDTQYF	TGTGCCAGCAGCCGTAGGGCAGGGAAAGGCACAGATACGCAGTATTTT
14	NA	TRBV7-8	once	TRBJ2-1	CASSLGGPYNEQFF	TGTGCCAGCAGCTTAGGGGGGCCGTACAATGAGCAGTTCTTC
15	NA	TRBV19	NA	TRBJ2-2	CASSMGSYNTGELFF	TGTGCCAGTAGTATGGGCAGCTATAACACCGGGGAGCTGTTTTTT
14	NA	TRBV3-1/TRBV3-2	NA	TRBJ2-5	CASSPLTGQETQYF	TGTGCCAGCAGCCCCCTGACAGGCCAAGAGACCCAGTACTTC
14	TRBD1	TRBV4-1	NA	TRBJ2-7	CASSPGTGYYEQYF	TGCGCCAGCAGCCCCGGGACAGGGTATTACGAGCAGTACTTC
13	NA	TRBV29-1	NA	TRBJ1-1	CSAAGLMNTEAFF	TGCAGCGCAGCGGGACTGATGAACACTGAAGCTTTCTTT
13	NA	TRBV4-2	NA	TRBJ2-3	CASSTTTTDTQYF	TGTGCCAGCAGTACAACGACGACCGATACGCAGTATTTT
15	NA	TRBV7-2	NA	TRBJ2-2	CASSFTGGDTGELFF	TGTGCCAGCAGCTTTACAGGGGGGGACACCGGGGAGCTGTTTTTT
15	TRBD1	TRBV19	once	TRBJ1-5	CASTPGGRGNQPQHF	TGTGCCAGTACCCCAGGGGGTCGTGGCAATCAGCCCCAGCATTTT
10	NA	TRBV2	NA	TRBJ1-2	CARTLYGYTF	TGTGCCCGTACGTTGTATGGCTACACCTTC
14	NA	TRBV5-1	NA	TRBJ1-1	CASSLDGLNTEAFF	TGCGCCAGCAGCTTGGACGGATTGAACACTGAAGCTTTCTTT
14	NA	TRBV6-2/TRBV6-3	NA	TRBJ2-1	CASSYFRTTNEQFF	TGTGCCAGCAGCTACTTCCGGACTACCAATGAGCAGTTCTTC
16	TRBD2	TRBV3-1/TRBV3-2	NA	TRBJ2-7	CASSQVGPGGRGEQYF	TGTGCCAGCAGCCAAGTCGGCCCGGGGGGGAGGGGCGAGCAGTACTTC
15	TRBD1	TRBV2	NA	TRBJ1-3	CASSESGGSGNTIYF	TGTGCCAGCAGTGAGTCAGGGGGGTCTGGAAACACCATATATTTT
13	NA	TRBV7-2	NA	TRBJ2-1	CASSLVQGTEQFF	TGTGCCAGCAGCTTAGTTCAGGGGACCGAGCAGTTCTTC
17	NA	TRBV7-6	NA	TRBJ2-3	CASSSTVAGTGTDTQYF	TGTGCCAGCAGCTCAACCGTGGCGGGGACGGGAACAGATACGCAGTATTTT
14	NA	TRBV6-5	NA	TRBJ1-2	CASTHPAGSDGYTF	TGTGCCAGCACCCACCCAGCGGGGTCTGATGGCTACACCTTC
16	TRBD1	TRBV3-1/TRBV3-2	NA	TRBJ1-2	CASSLDRTGVPFGYTF	TGTGCCAGCAGCCTTGATCGGACAGGGGTTCCGTTTGGCTACACCTTC